This entry lists 21 T cell receptor beta chains sequenced from one sample in a study of blood T cell repertoires in COVID-19. Measured with immunoSEQ multiplex PCR; TCRdb has only the in-frame clones, and not every one. The top ten clones hold 10% of a sample with approximately 50,000 clones, over 75% of them seen once. Sequencing was done on a sample of peripheral blood. These receptors originate from a human donor in a cohort sampled during active COVID-19.

The gene calls are TRBV7-8 and TRBJ2-7, with 13 bases that match TRBD2. Germline-derived CDR1 and CDR2 are SGHVS and FQNEAQ. This CDR3 has 16 residues. V shed 5 bases, J shed 3 bases, and the junction held 7 bases outside the gene matches. The CDR3: CASSKAGTSGNYEQYF. CDR3 bases: TGTGCCAGCAGCAAAGCGGGGACTAGCGGGAACTACGAGCAGTACTTC.

The chain recombines TRBV9 with TRBJ2-2, with unresolved D. There are 13 residues in the CDR3. Germline values: CDR1 SGDLS, CDR2 YYNGEE. V lost 3 bases and J 1 base, leaving 4 bases between the germline ends. The CDR3 region has the DNA TGTGCCAGCAGCGCCCAGAACACCGGGGAGCTGTTTTTT. Residues: CASSAQNTGELFF.

This clone occurred once. The J gene is TRBJ2-3, the V gene TRBV2; no clear D gene. The CDR3 loop spans 12 amino acids. The germline V gene has CDR1 SNHLY and CDR2 FYNNEI. V was shortened by 4 bases and J by 4 bases, with 6 bases between the two germline ends. CDR3 sequence (DNA): TGTGCCAGCAGTGTGTTAGCAGATACGCAGTATTTT. Protein product: CASSVLADTQYF.

The chain is built from TRBV6-1 and TRBJ2-3; 8 nucleotides align to TRBD1. Per germline, CDR1 MNHNS and CDR2 SASEGT. This CDR3 is built from 15 residues. J lost 2 bases, V lost 2 bases, and 3 bases had no gene match. The CDR3 region has the DNA TGTGCCAGCAGTGAAACAGGGGGAATCACAGATACGCAGTATTTT. Its translation: CASSETGGITDTQYF.

The rearrangement links TRBV4-2 to TRBJ2-2; D possibly corresponds to TRBD2 (6 bases). The CDR3 covers 14 residues. Trimming removed 1 base at V and 7 bases at J, with 10 bases between. Germline lookup yields CDR1 LGHNA and CDR2 YNFKEQ. The DNA of the CDR3 is TGTGCCAGCAGCCAAGCGGAGGGTCGCGGGGAGCTGTTTTTT. Protein: CASSQAEGRGELFF.

This clone was observed once. This chain connects TRBV2 to TRBJ1-2; no definite D call. Germline lookup yields CDR1 SNHLY and CDR2 FYNNEI. V dropped 4 bases and J dropped 0 bases, with 9 bases sitting between them. This CDR3 has 14 amino acids. The CDR3 DNA sequence: TGTGCCAGCAGTGTCTTAACAGCTAACTATGGCTACACCTTC. This codes for CASSVLTANYGYTF. The full variable domain, rest sourced from reference TRBV2 and TRBJ1-2, is EPEVTQTPSHQVTQMGQEVILRCVPISNHLYFYWYRQILGQKVEFLVSFYNNEISEKSEIFDDQFSVERPDGSNFTLKIRSTKLEDSAMYFCASSVLTANYGYTFGSGTRLTVV.

The rearrangement joins TRBV18 to TRBJ1-4, with D tentatively TRBD1 (6 bases). The CDR3 runs to 14 residues. Trimming shortened V by 1 base and J by 7 bases, and 10 bases separated the two germline ends. The germline V gene has CDR1 KGHSH and CDR2 LQKENI. Here the CDR3 reads CASSPQGDREKLFF. In DNA, the CDR3 is TGTGCCAGCTCACCACAGGGGGACCGTGAAAAACTGTTTTTT.

This chain connects TRBV6-5 to TRBJ2-2, with D possibly TRBD2 on 6 matching bases. With 3 bases removed from V and 1 base from J, the gap between germline ends came to 9 bases. CDR3 size: 15 residues. The germline V gene encodes CDR1 MNHEY and CDR2 SVGAGI. CDR3 in amino acids: CASSYLGLNTGELFF. CDR3 DNA sequence: TGTGCCAGCAGTTATTTGGGACTGAACACCGGGGAGCTGTTTTTT.

The chain has TRBV10-3 and TRBJ2-3; 14 positions match TRBD2. Losses at the gene ends were 8 bases for V and 5 bases for J; bases not matched to a gene: 6. CDR1 is ENHRY and CDR2 is SYGVKD in the germline V gene. The CDR3 contains 15 residues. CDR3 region: CAISGLAGAGDTQYF. The CDR3 nucleotides are TGTGCCATCTCGGGACTAGCGGGAGCGGGAGATACGCAGTATTTT.

CDR3 amino acids: CASSWTGPNTEAFF. CDR3 nucleotide sequence: TGTGCCAGCAGCTGGACAGGGCCGAACACTGAAGCTTTCTTT. The chain joins TRBV11-2 to TRBJ1-1; 8 bases map to TRBD1. From germline, CDR1 is SGHAT and CDR2 FQNNGV. This CDR3 spans 14 amino acids. Losses at the gene ends were 4 bases for V and 1 base for J; bases not matched to a gene: 2.

The chain uses TRBV11-2 and TRBJ2-7, with TRBD2 matching 12 bases. Losses at the gene ends were 5 bases for V and 4 bases for J; bases not matched to a gene: 9. CDR3 length: 16 residues. Germline V CDR1 and CDR2: SGHAT, FQNNGV. The CDR3 DNA sequence: TGTGCCAGCAGCCCAGCCCTAGCGGGAGGGCCATACGAGCAGTACTTC. Translation gives CASSPALAGGPYEQYF.

This clone was picked up one time. The chain links TRBV19 to TRBJ1-4; D unclear. There are 16 residues in the CDR3. Trimming pared 5 bases from V and 5 bases from J, leaving 18 bases between. Germline assignment: CDR1 LNHDA and CDR2 SQIVND (reference sequence). The chain's CDR3 is CASSGDPGTRNEKLFF. The CDR3 nucleotides read TGTGCCAGTAGTGGCGACCCGGGAACCAGAAATGAAAAACTGTTTTTT.

The chain links TRBV19 to TRBJ2-1; D perhaps matches TRBD1 (6 bases). The V gene lost 3 bases and the J gene lost 6 bases, with 18 bases spanning the gap. Germline V CDR1 and CDR2: LNHDA, SQIVND (reference sequence). This CDR3 spans 16 amino acids. CDR3 DNA: TGTGCCAGTAGTATGCGGCAGGGGCATCGCTCCAATGAGCAGTTCTTC. As protein: CASSMRQGHRSNEQFF.

This clone was detected only once. The rearrangement uses TRBV6-1 and TRBJ1-5; a possible D gene is TRBD1 (6 bases). Germline V gene data show CDR1 as MNHNS and CDR2 as SASEGT. The V end was cut by 1 base, the J end by 5 bases, with 12 bases between. The CDR3 has 15 residues. The CDR3 spells CASSEGWGQDQPQHF. Here the CDR3 DNA reads TGTGCCAGCAGTGAAGGCTGGGGGCAGGATCAGCCCCAGCATTTT.

This sequence joins TRBV28 and TRBJ2-7; TRBD1 matches at 10 bases. J was trimmed by 4 bases and V by 6 bases; bases with no gene match: 12. From germline, CDR1 is MDHEN and CDR2 SYDVKM. The CDR3 consists of 16 residues. CDR3 DNA sequence: TGTGCCAGCAGCCTACCGGGACAGGGGAGTAGGTACGAGCAGTACTTC. Translation gives CASSLPGQGSRYEQYF.

The rearrangement uses TRBV5-1 and TRBJ1-2; D not certain. V shed 4 bases and J shed 1 base, with 14 bases lying between them. The CDR3 extends over 15 amino acids. CDR1 SGHRS and CDR2 YFSETQ come from the germline V gene. The CDR3 region is CASSLYPTDNYGYTF. The CDR3 DNA sequence: TGCGCCAGCAGCCTTTATCCTACAGATAACTATGGCTACACCTTC.

This clone was counted a few times. The chain combines TRBV15 with TRBJ2-7; 10 nucleotides agree with TRBD2. Germline V gene data show CDR1 as LNHNV and CDR2 as YYDKDF (reference sequence). This CDR3 region has 16 residues. The V segment lost 2 bases and the J segment 4 bases; nucleotides outside the gene matches: 8. The CDR3 bases are TGTGCCACCAGCAGATCCGGAGCGGGAGGGTCGTACGAGCAGTACTTC. Its protein product is CATSRSGAGGSYEQYF.

The CDR3 loop reads CASSLPQGETQYF. CDR3 bases: TGTGCCAGCAGCTTACCCCAGGGGGAGACCCAGTACTTC. This rearrangement joins TRBV7-9 to TRBJ2-5, with TRBD1 as a possible D gene (6 bases). The CDR3 contains 13 residues. The V end was cut by 2 bases, the J end by 5 bases, with 9 bases between. The germline gives CDR1 SEHNR, CDR2 FQNEAQ (reference sequence).

CDR3 amino acids: CASSNGGGGTNEQFF. The DNA for the CDR3 is TGTGCCAGCTCGAATGGGGGAGGGGGGACCAATGAGCAGTTCTTC. The genes are TRBV11-2 and TRBJ2-1, with D maybe TRBD2 (7 bases). The germline V and J ends were trimmed by 8 bases and 6 bases, with 20 bases remaining between them. Germline CDR1 is SGHAT and CDR2 is FQNNGV. The CDR3 extends over 15 amino acids.

The rearrangement joins TRBV7-2 to TRBJ2-5; a possible D gene is TRBD2 (7 bases). The V and J ends lost 3 bases and 4 bases respectively, with 15 bases between them. Germline V gene lookup returns CDR1 SGHTA and CDR2 FQGNSA. The CDR3 contains 15 residues. The CDR3 spells CASSLNRGAGETQYF. The CDR3 bases are TGTGCCAGCAGCTTGAATCGGGGGGCAGGAGAGACCCAGTACTTC.

The V and J genes are TRBV28 and TRBJ1-4; TRBD1 matches 8 bases. Germline V CDR1 and CDR2: MDHEN, SYDVKM. The V and J ends lost 3 bases and 11 bases, in that order; junction bases with no gene match: 2. This CDR3 spans 12 amino acids. The CDR3 DNA reads TGTGCCAGCAGTTTGGGACAGGATAAACTGTTTTTT. Translating it yields CASSLGQDKLFF.